This T cell receptor (beta chain) was profiled in a study of blood T cell repertoires in COVID-19. Study information: COVID-19 samples collected from the United States, Italy and Spain covered acute and convalescent phases. PBMCs, B-cell-depleted T cells, or T cells were the source of the cDNA or gDNA that made up the material.

Trimming took 7 bases from V and 8 from J, leaving 19 bases between them. Germline V gene data show CDR1 as SGHRS and CDR2 as YFSETQ. The CDR3 is 14 amino acids. In the original processing: Nucleated cell counts were estimated from reference gene primer amplification. The repertoire was sequenced with immunoSEQ multiplex PCR; TCRdb's copy has only in-frame clones and lacks some. V, J and clone size derive from that table, while D and trimming were established from the DNA sequence. The sample has 280,000 or so clones; over 75% are singletons. Sequencing used peripheral blood. The chain is built from TRBV5-1 and TRBJ2-1; possibly TRBD2 for D (6 bases). This receptor was obtained from a human donor in a cohort sampled during active COVID-19. The CDR3 DNA reads TGCGCCAGCGCCCGGAGGAGGGAGCAGGATGAGCAGTTCTTC. Translation: CASARRREQDEQFF.